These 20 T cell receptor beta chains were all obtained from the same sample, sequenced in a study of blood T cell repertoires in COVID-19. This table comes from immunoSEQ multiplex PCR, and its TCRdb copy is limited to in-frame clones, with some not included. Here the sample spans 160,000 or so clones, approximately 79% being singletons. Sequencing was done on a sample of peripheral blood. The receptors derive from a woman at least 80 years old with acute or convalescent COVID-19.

The CDR3: CASSSLAGGATGELFF. The CDR3 DNA sequence: TGTGCCAGCAGCTCTCTAGCGGGAGGAGCCACCGGGGAGCTGTTTTTT. V usage is TRBV7-2 and J usage is TRBJ2-2, with TRBD2 matching over 11 bases. Per the germline V gene, CDR1 is SGHTA and CDR2 is FQGNSA. The CDR3 is 16 residues long. J lost 4 bases, V lost 4 bases, and 5 bases had no gene match.

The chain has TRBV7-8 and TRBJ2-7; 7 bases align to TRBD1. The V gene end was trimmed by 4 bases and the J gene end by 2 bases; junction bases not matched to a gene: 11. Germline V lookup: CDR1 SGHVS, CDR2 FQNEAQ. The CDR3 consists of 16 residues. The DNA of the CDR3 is TGTGCCAGCAGCTCGCCTAAGGGACAGTTGGCCTACGAGCAGTACTTC. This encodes CASSSPKGQLAYEQYF.

The CDR3 loop reads CASSVDLAGALQETQYF. DNA of the CDR3: TGTGCCAGCAGCGTAGACCTAGCGGGGGCCCTTCAAGAGACCCAGTACTTC. The J gene is TRBJ2-5, the V gene TRBV9; 10 nucleotides agree with TRBD2. The CDR3 consists of 17 residues. Germline CDR1 SGDLS, CDR2 YYNGEE. V was clipped by 0 bases and J by 2 bases; unmatched bases: 7.

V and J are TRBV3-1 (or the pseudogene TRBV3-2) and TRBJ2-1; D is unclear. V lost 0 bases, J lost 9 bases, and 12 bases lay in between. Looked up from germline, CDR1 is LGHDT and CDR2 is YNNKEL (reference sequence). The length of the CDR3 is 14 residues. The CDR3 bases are TGTGCCAGCAGCCAAGATAGTATAGCACGTGAGCAGTTCTTC. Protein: CASSQDSIAREQFF.

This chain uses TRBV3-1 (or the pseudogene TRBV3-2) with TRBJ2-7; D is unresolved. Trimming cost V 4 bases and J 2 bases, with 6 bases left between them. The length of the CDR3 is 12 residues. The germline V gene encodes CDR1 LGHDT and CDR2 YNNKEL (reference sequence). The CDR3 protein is CASSRPPYEQYF. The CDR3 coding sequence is TGTGCCAGCAGCCGTCCTCCCTACGAGCAGTACTTC.

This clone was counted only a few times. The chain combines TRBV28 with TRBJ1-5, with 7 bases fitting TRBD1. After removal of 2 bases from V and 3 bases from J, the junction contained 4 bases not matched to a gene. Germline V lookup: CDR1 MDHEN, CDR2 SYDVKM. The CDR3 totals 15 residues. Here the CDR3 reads CASSLLDRDNQPQHF. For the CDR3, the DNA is TGTGCCAGCAGTTTACTCGACAGGGACAATCAGCCCCAGCATTTT.

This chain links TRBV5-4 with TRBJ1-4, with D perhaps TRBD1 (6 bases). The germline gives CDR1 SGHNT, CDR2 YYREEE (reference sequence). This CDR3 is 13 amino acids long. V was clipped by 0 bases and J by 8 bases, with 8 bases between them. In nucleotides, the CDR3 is TGTGCCAGCAGCTTGGAGGGGGTAGAAAAACTGTTTTTT. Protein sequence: CASSLEGVEKLFF.

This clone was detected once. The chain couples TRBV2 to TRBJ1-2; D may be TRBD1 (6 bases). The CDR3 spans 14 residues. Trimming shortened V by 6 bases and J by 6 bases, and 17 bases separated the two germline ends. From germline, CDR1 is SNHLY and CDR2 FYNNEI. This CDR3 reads CASRVSQGRDGYTF. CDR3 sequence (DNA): TGTGCCAGCAGAGTTTCACAGGGTAGAGATGGCTACACCTTC.

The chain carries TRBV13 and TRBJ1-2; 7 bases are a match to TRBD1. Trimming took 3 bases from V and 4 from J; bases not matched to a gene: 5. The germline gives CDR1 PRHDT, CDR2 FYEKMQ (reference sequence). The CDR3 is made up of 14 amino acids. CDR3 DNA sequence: TGTGCCAGCAGCTTTAGGCAGGGGGGCTATGGCTACACCTTC. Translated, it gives CASSFRQGGYGYTF.

The CDR3 spells CASSASTGGRDTQYF. In DNA, the CDR3 is TGTGCCAGCAGCGCCTCCACAGGGGGGAGGGATACGCAGTATTTT. J is TRBJ2-3 and V is TRBV9; TRBD1 agrees at 8 bases. The germline gives CDR1 SGDLS, CDR2 YYNGEE. This CDR3 is built from 15 residues. Trimming removed 3 bases from V and 6 bases from J; junction bases left unmatched: 9.

CDR3 amino acids: CASSESRGNIQYF. DNA of the CDR3: TGCGCCAGCAGTGAGTCAAGAGGGAACATTCAGTACTTC. The gene calls are TRBV10-2 and TRBJ2-4; maybe TRBD2 (5 bases). The V and J ends lost 0 bases and 7 bases respectively, with 7 bases between them. CDR3 length: 13 residues. Germline V gene data show CDR1 as WSHSY and CDR2 as SAAADI.

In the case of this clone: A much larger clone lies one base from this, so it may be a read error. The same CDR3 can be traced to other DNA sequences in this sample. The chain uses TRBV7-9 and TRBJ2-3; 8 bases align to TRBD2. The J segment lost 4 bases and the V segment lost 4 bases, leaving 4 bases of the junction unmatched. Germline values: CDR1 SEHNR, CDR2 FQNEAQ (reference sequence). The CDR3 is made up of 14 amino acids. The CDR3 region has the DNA TGTGCCAGCAGCTCGCTAGCGGGCGCAGATACGCAGTATTTT. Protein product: CASSSLAGADTQYF.

The DNA for the CDR3 is TGCGCCAGCAGCTTGACCGAACTAGCGGCTAGCTCCTACGAGCAGTACTTC. It encodes CASSLTELAASSYEQYF. The V and J genes are TRBV5-1 and TRBJ2-7, with TRBD2 matching over 8 bases. The CDR3 loop spans 17 amino acids. V shed 1 base, J shed 0 bases, and the junction held 9 bases outside the gene matches. From germline, CDR1 is SGHRS and CDR2 YFSETQ.

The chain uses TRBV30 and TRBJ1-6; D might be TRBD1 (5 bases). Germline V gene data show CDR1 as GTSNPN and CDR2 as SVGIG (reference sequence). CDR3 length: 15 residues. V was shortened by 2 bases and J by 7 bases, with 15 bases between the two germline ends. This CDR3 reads CAWSRTIRANSPLHF. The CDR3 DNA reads TGTGCCTGGAGTCGGACAATTCGGGCGAATTCACCCCTCCACTTT.

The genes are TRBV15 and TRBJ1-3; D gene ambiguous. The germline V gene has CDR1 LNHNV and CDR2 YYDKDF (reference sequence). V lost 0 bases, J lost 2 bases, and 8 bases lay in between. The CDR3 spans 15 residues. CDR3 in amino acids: CATSRDQIPGNTIYF. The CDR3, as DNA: TGTGCCACCAGCAGAGATCAGATCCCTGGAAACACCATATATTTT.

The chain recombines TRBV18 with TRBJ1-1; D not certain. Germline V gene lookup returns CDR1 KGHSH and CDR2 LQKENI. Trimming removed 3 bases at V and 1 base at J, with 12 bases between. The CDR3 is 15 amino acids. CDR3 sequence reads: CASSPGLLKNTEAFF. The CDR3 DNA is TGTGCCAGCTCACCTGGCCTGCTCAAGAACACTGAAGCTTTCTTT. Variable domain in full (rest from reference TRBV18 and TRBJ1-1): NAGVMQNPRHLVRRRGQEARLRCSPMKGHSHVYWYRQLPEEGLKFMVYLQKENIIDESGMPKERFSAEFPKEGPSILRIQQVVRGDSAAYFCASSPGLLKNTEAFFGQGTRLTVV.

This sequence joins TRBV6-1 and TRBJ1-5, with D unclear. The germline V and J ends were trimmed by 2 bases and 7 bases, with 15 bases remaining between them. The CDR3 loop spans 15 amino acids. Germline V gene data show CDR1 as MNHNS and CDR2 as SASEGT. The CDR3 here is CASSESLRAQQPQHF. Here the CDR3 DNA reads TGTGCCAGCAGTGAATCGTTGAGGGCCCAACAGCCCCAGCATTTT.

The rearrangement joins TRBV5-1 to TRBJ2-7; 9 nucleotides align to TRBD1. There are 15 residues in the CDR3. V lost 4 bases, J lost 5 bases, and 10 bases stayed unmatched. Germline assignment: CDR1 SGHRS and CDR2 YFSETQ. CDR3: CASSSTGGSVNEQYF. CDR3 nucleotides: TGCGCCAGCAGCAGTACAGGGGGCTCGGTGAACGAGCAGTACTTC.

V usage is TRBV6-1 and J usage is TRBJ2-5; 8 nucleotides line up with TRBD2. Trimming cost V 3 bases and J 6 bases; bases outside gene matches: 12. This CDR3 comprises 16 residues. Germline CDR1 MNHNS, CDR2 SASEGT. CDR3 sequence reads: CASSDPGTSDRKTQYF. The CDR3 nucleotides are TGTGCCAGCAGTGACCCCGGGACTAGTGATCGAAAGACCCAGTACTTC.

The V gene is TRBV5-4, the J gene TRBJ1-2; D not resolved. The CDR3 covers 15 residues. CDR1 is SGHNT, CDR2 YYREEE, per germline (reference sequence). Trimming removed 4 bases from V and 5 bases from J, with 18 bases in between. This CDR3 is CASSPRQVRRYGYTF. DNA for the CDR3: TGTGCCAGCAGCCCACGACAAGTCCGACGATATGGCTACACCTTC.